The present T cell receptor (beta chain) was sequenced within a study of post-analysis software for immune sequencing data. Study-wide results and limits: Four or five TRBV segments (TRBV5-6, TRBV5-1 and TRBV20-1 among them) occurred more frequently in patients than in controls. When the samples were clustered directly with F measure, those that had been prepared in the same batch showed strong co-clustering.

V lost 4 bases, J lost 14 bases, and 5 bases stayed unmatched. Germline V lookup: CDR1 MNHEY, CDR2 SVGAGI. The length of the CDR3 is 12 residues. With respect to this clonotype: What it binds is not known.

Tagging with unique molecular identifiers was a feature of the TCR beta cDNA libraries. The source material, about 0.85 to 11 million T cells, gave rise to 400,000 to 600,000 cDNA molecules. TCRdb itself ran the PCR reads through MiXCR, one entry per CDR3 protein. In the table there are 450,000 to 700,000 distinct CDR3 sequences, about 40% of which are singletons. Input material: blood. The chain joins TRBV6-5 to TRBJ2-1; 10 bases fit TRBD1. This clonotype was obtained from a girl aged 5-17 years with multiple sclerosis. The DNA for the CDR3 is TGTGCCAGCAGTTTTACAGGACAGGGGGAGTTCTTC. Translated, it gives CASSFTGQGEFF.